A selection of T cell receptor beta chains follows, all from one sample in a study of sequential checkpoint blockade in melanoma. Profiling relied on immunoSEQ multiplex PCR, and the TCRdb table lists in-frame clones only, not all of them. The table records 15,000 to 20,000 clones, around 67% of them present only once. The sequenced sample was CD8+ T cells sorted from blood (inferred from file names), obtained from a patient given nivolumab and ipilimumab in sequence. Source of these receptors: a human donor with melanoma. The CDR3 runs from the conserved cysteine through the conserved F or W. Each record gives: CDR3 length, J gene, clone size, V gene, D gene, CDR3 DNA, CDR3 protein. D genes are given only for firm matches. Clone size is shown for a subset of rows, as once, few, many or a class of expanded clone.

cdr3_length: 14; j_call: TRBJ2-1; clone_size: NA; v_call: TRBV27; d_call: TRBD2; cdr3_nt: TGTGCCAGCAGTTTAACTAGCGCCCTCAATGAGCAGTTCTTC; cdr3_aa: CASSLTSALNEQFF
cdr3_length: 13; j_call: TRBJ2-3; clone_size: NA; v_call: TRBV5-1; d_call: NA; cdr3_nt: TGCGCCAGCTTCGGGACACTCCGGGATACGCAGTATTTT; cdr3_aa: CASFGTLRDTQYF
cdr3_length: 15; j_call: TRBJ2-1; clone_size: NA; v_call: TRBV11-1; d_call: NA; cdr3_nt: TGTGCCAGCAGCCCCACAATAGGGGCCTACAATGAGCAGTTCTTC; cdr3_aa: CASSPTIGAYNEQFF
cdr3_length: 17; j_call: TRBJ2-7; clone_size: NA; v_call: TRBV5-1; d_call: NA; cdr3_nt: TGCGCCAGCAGCTTGGGGGGGCCGGGGGGCGTTCTCTACGAGCAGTACTTC; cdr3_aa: CASSLGGPGGVLYEQYF
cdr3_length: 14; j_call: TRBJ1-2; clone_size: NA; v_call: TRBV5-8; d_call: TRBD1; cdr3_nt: TGTGCCAGCAGCTTGGAGGGACAGACCTATGGCTACACCTTC; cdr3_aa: CASSLEGQTYGYTF
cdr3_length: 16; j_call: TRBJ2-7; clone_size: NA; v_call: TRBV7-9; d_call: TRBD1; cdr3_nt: TGTGCCAGCAGCTCCCCGGTCGAGAGGGGGCTGCGAGAGCAGTACTTC; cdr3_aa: CASSSPVERGLREQYF
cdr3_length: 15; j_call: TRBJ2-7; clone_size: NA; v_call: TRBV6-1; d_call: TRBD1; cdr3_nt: TGTGCCAGCCGAACCCAAGGACAGGCAGAGAACGAGCAGTACTTC; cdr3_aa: CASRTQGQAENEQYF
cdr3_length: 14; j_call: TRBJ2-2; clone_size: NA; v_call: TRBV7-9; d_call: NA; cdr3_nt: TGTGCCTGCCCAGGGACACAAAACACCGGGGAGCTGTTTTTT; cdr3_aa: CACPGTQNTGELFF
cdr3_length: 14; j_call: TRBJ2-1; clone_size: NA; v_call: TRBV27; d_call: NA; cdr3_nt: TGTGCCAGCAGTGCCCTAAGCTCCTACAATGAGCAGTTCTTC; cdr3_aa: CASSALSSYNEQFF
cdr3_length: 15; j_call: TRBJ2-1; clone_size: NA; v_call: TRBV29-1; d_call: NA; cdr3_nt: TGCAGCGTTAGAGTCCTTAGCGGACTGTACAATGAGCAGTTCTTC; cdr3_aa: CSVRVLSGLYNEQFF
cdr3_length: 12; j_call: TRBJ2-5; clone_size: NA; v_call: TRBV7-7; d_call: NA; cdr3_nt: TGTGCTAGCAGCGGCCCGCAAGAGACCCAGTACTTC; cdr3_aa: CASSGPQETQYF
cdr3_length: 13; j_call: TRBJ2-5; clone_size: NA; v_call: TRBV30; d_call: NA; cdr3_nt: TGTGCCTGGAGTCGGGACATAGCTGAGACCCAGTACTTC; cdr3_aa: CAWSRDIAETQYF
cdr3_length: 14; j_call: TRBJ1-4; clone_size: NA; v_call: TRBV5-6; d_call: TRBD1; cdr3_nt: TGTGCCAGCAGCTTGGGGCAGGGGGTTGAAAAACTGTTTTTT; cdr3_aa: CASSLGQGVEKLFF
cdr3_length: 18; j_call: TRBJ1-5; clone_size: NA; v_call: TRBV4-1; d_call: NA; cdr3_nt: TGCGCCAGCAGCCAAGCTCCCGCGGACAGCGGGGGCAATCAGCCCCAGCATTTT; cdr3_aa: CASSQAPADSGGNQPQHF
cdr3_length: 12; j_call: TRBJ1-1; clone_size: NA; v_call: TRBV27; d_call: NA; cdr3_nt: TGTGCCAGCATGAGATGGAACACTGAAGCTTTCTTT; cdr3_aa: CASMRWNTEAFF
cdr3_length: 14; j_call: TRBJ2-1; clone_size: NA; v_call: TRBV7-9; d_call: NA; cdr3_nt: TGTGCCAGCAGCGAAACGACAGGCCGAGATGAGCAGTTCTTC; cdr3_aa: CASSETTGRDEQFF
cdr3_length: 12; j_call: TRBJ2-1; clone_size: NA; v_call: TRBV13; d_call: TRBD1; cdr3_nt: TGTGCCAGCAGCTTGGGGGACAGGGAGCAGTTCTTC; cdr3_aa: CASSLGDREQFF
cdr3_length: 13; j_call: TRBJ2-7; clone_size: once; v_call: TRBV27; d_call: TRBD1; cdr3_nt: TGTGCCAGCAGTTTTGGCCAGGGGGCCGTGCAGTACTTC; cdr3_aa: CASSFGQGAVQYF
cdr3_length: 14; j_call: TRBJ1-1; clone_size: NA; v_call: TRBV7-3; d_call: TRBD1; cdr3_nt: TGTGCCAGCAGCTCGGATCAGGGGGCCACTGAAGCTTTCTTT; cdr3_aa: CASSSDQGATEAFF
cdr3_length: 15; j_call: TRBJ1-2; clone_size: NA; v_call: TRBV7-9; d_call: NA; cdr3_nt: TGTGCCAGCAGCTCCGGACAGACAGCTAACTATGGCTACACCTTC; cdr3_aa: CASSSGQTANYGYTF
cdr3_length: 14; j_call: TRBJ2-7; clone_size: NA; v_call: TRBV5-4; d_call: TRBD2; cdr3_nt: TGTGCCAGCAGCCTTAGCGGGAGTAAGTACGAGCAGTACTTC; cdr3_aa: CASSLSGSKYEQYF
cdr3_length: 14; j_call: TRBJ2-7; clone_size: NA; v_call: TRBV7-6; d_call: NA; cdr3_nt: TGTGCCAGCATGCGGGACAGTTTAGCTTACGAGCAGTACTTC; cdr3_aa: CASMRDSLAYEQYF